Listed below are T cell receptor beta chains from one sample, sequenced in a study of breast tumors, draining lymph nodes, adjacent tissues. Each CDR3 protein gets one entry after TCRdb re-called the multiplex PCR reads with MiXCR. The data contain a few hundred thousand distinct CDR3 sequences, under 40% of them seen just once; the ten biggest clones take up approximately 4%. The sample was axillary lymph node tissue. All receptors come from a female donor with breast cancer. Some clones in this sample may be carry-over from other donors' samples. Both conserved end residues are part of each CDR3.

V	CDR3
TRBV7-6	CASSSGGGNYGYTF
TRBV7-3	CASSLTPAETQYF
TRBV7-2	CASSPGAGRETQHF
TRBV18	CASSTRQGAADTQYF
TRBV29-1	CSQESGPASSYEQYF
TRBV28	CASSFRDRGSGEQYF
TRBV5-1	CASSLLGGDTQYF
TRBV3-1	CASSQGLGTTQYF
TRBV4-1	CASSQEPVQGGPDTQYF
TRBV19	CVSSIVDNSPLHF
TRBV12-3/TRBV12-4	CASTPGWTTDTQYF
TRBV10-3	CAISGLDGLNYGYTF
TRBV11-2	CASTLEGTRKSSYNSPLHF
TRBV7-9	CASSRSGVGETQHF
TRBV11-2	CASSLSKTYEQYF
TRBV7-9	CASSAQGLGNSPLHF
TRBV6-6	CASRPYLRPGRDTEAFF
TRBV6-2/TRBV6-3	CASSPGGGVQETQYF